The sequence of this T cell receptor (delta chain) was determined in a study of Vδ1+ human thymocytes. The template was reverse-transcribed extracted RNA. Pooled V-gene forward primers with one constant-region reverse primer generated the CDR3 amplicons by multiplex PCR. TCRdb reanalysed the multiplex PCR reads via CATT. The sample yields about 27,000 delta-chain clones, approximately 30% seen once. Study results and caveats: Many TRG clonotypes were shared between donors; TRD repertoires were essentially private. Highly polyclonal TRG and TRD repertoires with Gaussian CDR3 length distributions appeared in thymus. Thymic delta-chain repertoires held roughly 20% Vdelta2 sequences and few Vdelta3, despite high sort purity.

Trimming took 4 bases from V and 2 from J; bases not matched to a gene: 5. CDR3 length equals 13 residues. The germline CDR1 and CDR2 sequences are GEAIGNYY and EKD. Alphabeta T cells were depleted, then CD3+ Vdelta1+ Vdelta2- thymocytes were FACS-sorted. Vdelta1+ thymocyte sorts reached between about 97% and 99.6% purity. By share, this clone ranks as large. Its cognate antigen is unknown. This same CDR3 is encoded by further DNA sequences in the sample. Sequencing was performed on Vdelta1+ gamma-delta thymocytes from the thymus. Stated subset: FACS-sorted CD3+ TCRalphabeta- TCRVdelta1+ TCRVdelta2- thymocytes. V and J are TRDV2 and TRDJ4; 8 bases are shared with TRDD3. The source of this sequence is a boy under two years old who had congenital heart surgery. CDR3 protein: CACEAYWGRPLIF. CDR3 sequence (DNA): TGTGCCTGTGAAGCGTACTGGGGGAGACCCCTGATCTTT.